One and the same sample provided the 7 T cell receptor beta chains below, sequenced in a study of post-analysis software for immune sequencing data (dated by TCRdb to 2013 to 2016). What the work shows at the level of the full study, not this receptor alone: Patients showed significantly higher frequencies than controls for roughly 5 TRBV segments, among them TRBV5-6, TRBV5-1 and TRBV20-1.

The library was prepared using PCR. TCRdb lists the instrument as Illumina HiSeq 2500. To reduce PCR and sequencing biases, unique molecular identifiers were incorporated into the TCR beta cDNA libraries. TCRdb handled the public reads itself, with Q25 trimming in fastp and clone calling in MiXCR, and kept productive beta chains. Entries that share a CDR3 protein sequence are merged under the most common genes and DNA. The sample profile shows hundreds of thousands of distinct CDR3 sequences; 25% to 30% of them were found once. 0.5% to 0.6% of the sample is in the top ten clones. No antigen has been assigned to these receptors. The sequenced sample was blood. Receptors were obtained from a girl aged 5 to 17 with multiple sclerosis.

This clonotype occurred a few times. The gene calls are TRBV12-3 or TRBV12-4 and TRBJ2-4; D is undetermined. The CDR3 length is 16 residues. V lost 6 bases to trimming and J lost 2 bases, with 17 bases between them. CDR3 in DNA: TGTGCCAGCAGATTGGACGAGACATGGCCCAAAAACATTCAGTACTTC. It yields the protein CASRLDETWPKNIQYF.

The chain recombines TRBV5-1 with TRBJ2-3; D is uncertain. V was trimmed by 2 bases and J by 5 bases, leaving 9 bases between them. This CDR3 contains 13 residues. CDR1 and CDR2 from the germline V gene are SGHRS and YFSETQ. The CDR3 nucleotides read TGCGCCAGCAGCTTCCGGATTGGAGATACGCAGTATTTT. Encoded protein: CASSFRIGDTQYF.

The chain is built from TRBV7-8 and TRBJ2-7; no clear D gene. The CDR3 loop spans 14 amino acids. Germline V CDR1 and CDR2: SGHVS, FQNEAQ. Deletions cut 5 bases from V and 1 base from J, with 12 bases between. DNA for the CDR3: TGTGCCAGCAGCCAGACTGACAAATCCTACGAGCAGTACTTC. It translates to CASSQTDKSYEQYF.

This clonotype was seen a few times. In nucleotides, the CDR3 is TGTGCCAGCAGCTCGACCGTGGCTCAGCCGGGCTACACCTTC. Protein: CASSSTVAQPGYTF. The V call is TRBV7-2, the J call TRBJ1-2, with D unclear. This CDR3 region has 14 residues. CDR1 and CDR2 from the germline V gene are SGHTA and FQGNSA. V lost 4 bases to trimming and J lost 8 bases, with 17 bases between them. Combining the CDR3 with reference TRBV7-2 and TRBJ1-2 gives the whole variable domain GAGVSQSPSNKVTEKGKDVELRCDPISGHTALYWYRQSLGQGLEFLIYFQGNSAPDKSGLPSDRFSAERTGGSVSTLTIQRTQQEDSAVYLCASSSTVAQPGYTFGSGTRLTVV.

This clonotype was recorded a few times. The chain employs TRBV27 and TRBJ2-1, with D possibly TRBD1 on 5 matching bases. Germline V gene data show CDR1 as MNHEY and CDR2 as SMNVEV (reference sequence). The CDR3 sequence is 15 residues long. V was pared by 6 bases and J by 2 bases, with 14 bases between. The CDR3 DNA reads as TGTGCCAGCAGGGTGACAGCTCGACCCTACAATGAGCAGTTCTTC. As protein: CASRVTARPYNEQFF.

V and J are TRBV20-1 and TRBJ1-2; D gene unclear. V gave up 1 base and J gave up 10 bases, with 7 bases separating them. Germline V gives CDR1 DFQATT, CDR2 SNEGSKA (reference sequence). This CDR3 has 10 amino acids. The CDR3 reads CSARVGFYTF. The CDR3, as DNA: TGCAGTGCTAGAGTAGGGTTCTACACCTTC.

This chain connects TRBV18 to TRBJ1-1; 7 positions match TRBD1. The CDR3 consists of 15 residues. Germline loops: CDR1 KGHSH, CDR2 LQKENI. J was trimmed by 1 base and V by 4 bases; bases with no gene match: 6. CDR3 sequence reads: CASSLSGQENTEAFF. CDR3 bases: TGTGCCAGCTCACTATCAGGACAGGAGAACACTGAAGCTTTCTTT.